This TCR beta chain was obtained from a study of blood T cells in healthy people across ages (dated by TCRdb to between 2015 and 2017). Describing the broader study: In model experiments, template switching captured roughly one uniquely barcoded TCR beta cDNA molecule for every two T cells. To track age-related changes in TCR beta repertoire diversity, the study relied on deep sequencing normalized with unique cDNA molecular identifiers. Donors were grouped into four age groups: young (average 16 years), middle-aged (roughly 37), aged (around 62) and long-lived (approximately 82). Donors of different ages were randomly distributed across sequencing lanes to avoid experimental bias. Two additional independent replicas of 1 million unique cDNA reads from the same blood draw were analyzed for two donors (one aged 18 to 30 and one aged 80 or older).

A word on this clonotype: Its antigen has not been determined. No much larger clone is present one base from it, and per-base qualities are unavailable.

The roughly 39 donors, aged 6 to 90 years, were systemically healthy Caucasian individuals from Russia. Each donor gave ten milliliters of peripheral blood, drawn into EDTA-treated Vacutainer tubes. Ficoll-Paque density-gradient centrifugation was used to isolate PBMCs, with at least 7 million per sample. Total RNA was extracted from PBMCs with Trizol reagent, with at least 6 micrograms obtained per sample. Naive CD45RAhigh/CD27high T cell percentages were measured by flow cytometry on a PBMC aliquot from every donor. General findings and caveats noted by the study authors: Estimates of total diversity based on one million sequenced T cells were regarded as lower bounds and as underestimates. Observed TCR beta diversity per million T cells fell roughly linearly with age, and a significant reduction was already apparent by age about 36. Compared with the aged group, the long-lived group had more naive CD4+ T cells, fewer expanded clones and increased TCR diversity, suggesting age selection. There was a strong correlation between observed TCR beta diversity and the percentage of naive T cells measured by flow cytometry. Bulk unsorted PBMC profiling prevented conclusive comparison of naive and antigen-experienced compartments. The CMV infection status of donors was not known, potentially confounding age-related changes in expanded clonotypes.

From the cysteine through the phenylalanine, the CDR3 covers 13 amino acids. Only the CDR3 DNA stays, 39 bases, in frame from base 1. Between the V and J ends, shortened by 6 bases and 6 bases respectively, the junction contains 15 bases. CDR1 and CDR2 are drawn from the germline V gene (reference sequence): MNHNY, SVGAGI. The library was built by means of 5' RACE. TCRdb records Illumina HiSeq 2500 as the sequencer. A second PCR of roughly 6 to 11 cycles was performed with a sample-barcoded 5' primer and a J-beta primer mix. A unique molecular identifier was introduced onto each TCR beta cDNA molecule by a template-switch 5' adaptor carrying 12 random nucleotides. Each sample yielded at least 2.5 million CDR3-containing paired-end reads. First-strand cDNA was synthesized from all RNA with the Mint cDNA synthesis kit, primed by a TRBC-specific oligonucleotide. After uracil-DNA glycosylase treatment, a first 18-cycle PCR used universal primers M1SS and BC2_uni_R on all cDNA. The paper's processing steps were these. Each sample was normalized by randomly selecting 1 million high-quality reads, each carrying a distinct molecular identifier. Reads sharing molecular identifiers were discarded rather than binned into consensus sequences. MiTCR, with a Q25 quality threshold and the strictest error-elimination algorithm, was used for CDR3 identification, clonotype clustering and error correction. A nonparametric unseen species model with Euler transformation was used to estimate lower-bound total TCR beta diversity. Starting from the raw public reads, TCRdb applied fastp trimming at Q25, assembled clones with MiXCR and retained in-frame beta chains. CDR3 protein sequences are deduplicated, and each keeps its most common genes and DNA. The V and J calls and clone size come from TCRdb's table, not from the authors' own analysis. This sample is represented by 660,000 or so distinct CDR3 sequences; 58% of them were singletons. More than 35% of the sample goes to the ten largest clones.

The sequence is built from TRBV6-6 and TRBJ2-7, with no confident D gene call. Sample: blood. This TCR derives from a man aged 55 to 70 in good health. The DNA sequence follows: TGTGCCAGCAGCCCTAACCCCACGAGCGAGCAGTACTTC. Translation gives CASSPNPTSEQYF.